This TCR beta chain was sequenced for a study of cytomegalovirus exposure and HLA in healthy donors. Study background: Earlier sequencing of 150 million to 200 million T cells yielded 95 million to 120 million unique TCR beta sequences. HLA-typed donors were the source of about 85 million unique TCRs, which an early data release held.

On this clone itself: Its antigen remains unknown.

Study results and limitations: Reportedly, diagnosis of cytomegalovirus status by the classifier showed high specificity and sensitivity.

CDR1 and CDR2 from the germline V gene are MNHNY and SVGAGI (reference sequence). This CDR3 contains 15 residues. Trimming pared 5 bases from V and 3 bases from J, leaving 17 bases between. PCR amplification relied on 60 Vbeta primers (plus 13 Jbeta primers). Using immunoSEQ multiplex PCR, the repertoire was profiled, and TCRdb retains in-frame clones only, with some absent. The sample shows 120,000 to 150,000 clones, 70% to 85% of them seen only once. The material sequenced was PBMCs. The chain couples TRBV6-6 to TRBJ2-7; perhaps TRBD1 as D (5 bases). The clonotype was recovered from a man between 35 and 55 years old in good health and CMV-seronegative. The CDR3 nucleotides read TGTGCCAGCAGTCAGACCAGCCAGGGTTACTACGAGCAGTACTTC. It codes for CASSQTSQGYYEQYF.